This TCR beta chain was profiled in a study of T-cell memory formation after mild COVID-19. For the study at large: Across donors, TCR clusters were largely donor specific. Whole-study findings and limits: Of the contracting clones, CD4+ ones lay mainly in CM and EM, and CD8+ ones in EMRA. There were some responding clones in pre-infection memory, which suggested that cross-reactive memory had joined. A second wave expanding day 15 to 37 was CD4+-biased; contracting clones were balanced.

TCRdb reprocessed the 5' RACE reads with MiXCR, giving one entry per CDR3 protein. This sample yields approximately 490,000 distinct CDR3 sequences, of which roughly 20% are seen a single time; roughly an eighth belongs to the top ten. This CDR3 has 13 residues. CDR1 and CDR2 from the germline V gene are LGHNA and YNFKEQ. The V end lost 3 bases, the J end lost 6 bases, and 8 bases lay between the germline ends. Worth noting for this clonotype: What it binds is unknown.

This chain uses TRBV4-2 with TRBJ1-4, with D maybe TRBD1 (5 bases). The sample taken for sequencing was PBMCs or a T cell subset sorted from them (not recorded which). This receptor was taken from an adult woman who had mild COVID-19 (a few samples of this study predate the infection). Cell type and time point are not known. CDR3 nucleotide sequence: TGTGCCAGCAGCCACCAGGGCCATGAAAAACTGTTTTTT. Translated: CASSHQGHEKLFF.